These T cell receptor beta chains were read from a single sample in a study of shared clonotypes between healthy human individuals. TCRdb keeps only in-frame clones here, not all; method: immunoSEQ multiplex PCR. Of fewer than 1 million clones in the sample, about 96% were seen once. Sequencing was carried out using naive CD8+ T cells sorted from blood. Source of these receptors: a man aged 30-40 years in good health. CDR3s include the opening cysteine and the closing phenylalanine or tryptophan. D genes are given only for firm matches. Clone size appears in some rows only: once, few, many, or a class for an expanded clone.

TRBJ1-2 | . | . | TRBV9 | TGTGCCAGCAGCGTAGTCCAAAGCTATGGCTACACCTTC | CASSVVQSYGYTF
TRBJ2-7 | TRBD1 | few | TRBV2 | TGTGCCAGCAGTGACTCACCGGGACAGGTAAACTACGAGCAGTACTTC | CASSDSPGQVNYEQYF
TRBJ2-7 | . | . | TRBV29-1 | TGCAGCGTTGGGGACGGATCCTACGAGCAGTACTTC | CSVGDGSYEQYF
TRBJ2-7 | . | . | TRBV5-6 | TGTGCCAGCAGCTTATGGATAACAGTCACCGAGCAGTACTTC | CASSLWITVTEQYF
TRBJ2-1 | . | . | TRBV19 | TGTGCCAGTAGTGGAGCAACCTCAAGCTCCTACAATGAGCAGTTCTTC | CASSGATSSSYNEQFF
TRBJ2-5 | . | . | TRBV7-8 | TGTGCCAGCAGCCCCCCGGAGAGTAAGCAAGAGACCCAGTACTTC | CASSPPESKQETQYF
TRBJ2-7 | TRBD2 | . | TRBV18 | TGTGCCAGCTCACCACGGACTAGCGGGAGTGAGTTTTCCTACGAGCAGTACTTC | CASSPRTSGSEFSYEQYF
TRBJ2-7 | TRBD2 | . | TRBV29-1 | TGCAGCGTAGCCCCTAGCGGGAGGATATACGAGCAGTACTTC | CSVAPSGRIYEQYF
TRBJ2-3 | TRBD2 | . | TRBV27 | TGTGCCAGCAGTTTATCTCCCCTAAGCGGGAGCCCCACAGATACGCAGTATTTT | CASSLSPLSGSPTDTQYF
TRBJ2-2 | TRBD1 | . | TRBV11-3 | TGTGCCAGCAGCACAGGGGGGACCGGGGAGCTGTTTTTT | CASSTGGTGELFF
TRBJ2-1 | TRBD2 | . | TRBV14 | TGTGCCAGCAGCCAAGATTTCCTAGCGGGGTACAATGAGCAGTTCTTC | CASSQDFLAGYNEQFF
TRBJ1-5 | . | . | TRBV28 | TGTGCCAGCAGTTTCCCAGGATCTAGCAATCAGCCCCAGCATTTT | CASSFPGSSNQPQHF
TRBJ2-1 | TRBD2 | . | TRBV27 | TGTGCCAGCGGGGCGATTGGCGGGAGCTCCTACAATGAGCAGTTCTTC | CASGAIGGSSYNEQFF
TRBJ2-6 | . | few | TRBV5-4 | TGTGCCAGCAGCTTTCGGGCAGGGGCCGACTCTGGGGCCAACGTCCTGACTTTC | CASSFRAGADSGANVLTF
TRBJ2-7 | TRBD2 | . | TRBV15 | TGTGCCACCAGCAGAACCCCGGGGGGGCTCTACGAGCAGTACTTC | CATSRTPGGLYEQYF
TRBJ2-5 | . | . | TRBV11-2 | TGTGCCAGCAGCTTAGAGTCGGGCCGGTGGGAGACCCAGTACTTC | CASSLESGRWETQYF
TRBJ1-1 | TRBD1 | . | TRBV19 | TGTGCCAGTGCGCCGGGACAGCTAAAAAGTCGGATGAACACTGAAGCTTTCTTT | CASAPGQLKSRMNTEAFF
TRBJ2-3 | . | . | TRBV9 | TGTGCCAGCAGCGTAGATCCCCCCACAGATACGCAGTATTTT | CASSVDPPTDTQYF
TRBJ1-5 | . | . | TRBV7-8 | TGTGCCAGCAGCTTAGCTGGGAGCAATCAGCCCCAGCATTTT | CASSLAGSNQPQHF
TRBJ2-2 | . | . | TRBV7-2 | TGTGCCAGCATCAAGTCACCCTCCCCTAGCCGCGCCGGGGAGCTGTTTTTT | CASIKSPSPSRAGELFF
TRBJ2-7 | TRBD1 | . | TRBV2 | TGTGCCAGCAGCGAGGACAGGGACTACGAGCAGTACTTC | CASSEDRDYEQYF
TRBJ2-7 | . | . | TRBV7-2 | TGTGCCAGCAGCCTCTGGGGCGCCTACGAGCAGTACTTC | CASSLWGAYEQYF
TRBJ2-7 | . | . | TRBV5-4 | TGTGCCAGCAGCTCCCAGCTAGGAGGGAGATTTGACTTC | CASSSQLGGRFDF
TRBJ2-2 | . | . | TRBV29-1 | TGCAGCGTTGAGTCCGGCACCGGGGAGCTGTTTTTT | CSVESGTGELFF
TRBJ2-1 | TRBD1 | . | TRBV19 | TGTGCCAGTAGTATACCGTTAGGCGTCTTTGGACAGGGGCCTCATGAGCAGTTCTTC | CASSIPLGVFGQGPHEQFF
TRBJ2-1 | TRBD2 | . | TRBV29-1 | TGCAGCGGGGGACTAGCGGGAACCAATGAGCAGTTCTTC | CSGGLAGTNEQFF
TRBJ2-7 | . | . | TRBV7-8 | TGTGCCAGCAGCTTATCGGCGAGGGGCGAGCAGTACTTC | CASSLSARGEQYF
TRBJ2-1 | . | once | TRBV19 | TGTGCCAGTAGTATATCGGGCGGGGCTCCTGAGCAGTTCTTC | CASSISGGAPEQFF
TRBJ1-2 | . | . | TRBV9 | TGTGCCAGCAGCTTTCGGGACGGACGGGAAGGCTACACCTTC | CASSFRDGREGYTF
TRBJ1-1 | . | . | TRBV28 | TGTGCCGGCCGGGAGGCCCTCAACACTGAAGCTTTCTTT | CAGREALNTEAFF
TRBJ2-7 | . | . | TRBV7-9 | TGTGCCAGCAGCACGGACCCCAGTGAGCAGTACTTC | CASSTDPSEQYF
TRBJ1-1 | . | . | TRBV21-1 | TGTGCCAGCAGCAGCAAAGGGGGATGGAACAGGAACACTGAAGCTTTCTTT | CASSSKGGWNRNTEAFF
TRBJ2-7 | TRBD1 | . | TRBV4-1 | TGCGCCAGCAGCCTTCAGACAGGGGAGCCCTACGAGCAGTACTTC | CASSLQTGEPYEQYF